The 5 T cell receptor beta chains given below trace back to one sample, sequenced in a study of T cell changes during pregnancy in multiple sclerosis. The repertoire was sequenced with immunoSEQ multiplex PCR; TCRdb's copy has only in-frame clones and lacks some. The sample consists of approximately 74,000 clones, about nine tenths of them appearing once. The sample in question was peripheral blood, obtained before pregnancy. Receptors were obtained from a female donor with multiple sclerosis, enrolled in a pregnancy study.

V usage is TRBV6-5 and J usage is TRBJ1-1; tentatively, D is TRBD1 (6 bases). V shed 9 bases and J shed 0 bases, with 11 bases lying between them. CDR1 and CDR2 (germline): MNHEY, SVGAGI. The CDR3 contains 13 residues. The CDR3 nucleotides are TGTGCCAGACTCAGGGGCATGAACACTGAAGCTTTCTTT. It specifies CARLRGMNTEAFF.

This clone was seen a handful of times. The V call is TRBV6-1, the J call TRBJ2-7, with D possibly TRBD1 on 6 matching bases. V dropped 1 base and J dropped 0 bases, with 10 bases sitting between them. This CDR3 comprises 15 residues. Per the germline V gene, CDR1 is MNHNS and CDR2 is SASEGT. Here the CDR3 reads CASSEGTDSSYEQYF. The CDR3 nucleotides are TGTGCCAGCAGTGAAGGGACGGACAGCTCCTACGAGCAGTACTTC.

As regards this clone: The sample carries other DNA sequences with the same CDR3. The rearrangement joins TRBV5-6 to TRBJ2-3, with 7 nucleotides matching TRBD2. Germline V gene lookup returns CDR1 SGHDT and CDR2 YYEEEE. V was clipped by 1 base and J by 3 bases; unmatched bases: 2. The CDR3 contains 14 residues. The CDR3 bases are TGTGCCAGCAGCTTGCCGGGGGGAACAGATACGCAGTATTTT. As protein: CASSLPGGTDTQYF.

CDR3 in DNA: TGTGCCAGCAGCCCTAAAGGACAGAATAATCAGCCCCAGCATTTT. Protein sequence: CASSPKGQNNQPQHF. The chain joins TRBV7-9 to TRBJ1-5; a possible D gene is TRBD1 (6 bases). Trimming removed 5 bases at V and 4 bases at J, with 15 bases between. The CDR3 runs 15 residues. Per the germline V gene, CDR1 is SEHNR and CDR2 is FQNEAQ (reference sequence).

This chain uses TRBV18 with TRBJ2-7; 12 nucleotides line up with TRBD1. In germline, CDR1 is KGHSH, CDR2 LQKENI. CDR3 length: 15 residues. The junction had 8 bases not matched to a gene; V was cut back by 4 bases and J by 7 bases. The CDR3 nucleotides read TGTGCCAGCTCACAAACGGGACAGGGGGCGAGGGAGCAGTACTTC. Encoded protein: CASSQTGQGAREQYF.